The next 24 T cell receptor beta chains were all read from a single sample in a study of shared clonotypes between healthy human individuals. Assay used: immunoSEQ multiplex PCR; TCRdb lists only in-frame clones, some missing. This table has 2,500,000 or so clones, 93% appearing once. The specimen was naive CD4+ T cells from PBMCs. Subset denoted: CD45RA+ positively selected. The receptors shown here come from a man aged 18 to 29 in good health. Some clones in this sample may be carry-over from other donors' samples.

This clone is a singleton in its sample. The chain uses TRBV4-1 and TRBJ2-1, with a tentative D call TRBD2 (6 bases). V shed 5 bases and J shed 6 bases, with 17 bases lying between them. This CDR3 has 15 residues. Germline V lookup: CDR1 MGHRA, CDR2 YSYEKL. This CDR3 reads CASSKPGRGFNEQFF. CDR3 bases: TGCGCCAGCAGCAAACCGGGCCGGGGGTTCAATGAGCAGTTCTTC.

The chain links TRBV27 to TRBJ2-7, with TRBD1 matching over 8 bases. This CDR3 comprises 14 residues. Germline V CDR1 and CDR2: MNHEY, SMNVEV (reference sequence). J gave up 0 bases and V 5 bases, and 3 bases lay outside the gene matches. CDR3 nucleotide sequence: TGTGCCAGCAGTCGGGACAGGAGCTCCTACGAGCAGTACTTC. Translating it yields CASSRDRSSYEQYF.

This clone was seen only once. The rearrangement links TRBV29-1 to TRBJ1-5, with D perhaps matching TRBD1 (5 bases). The CDR3 extends over 13 amino acids. Trimming took off 4 bases at V and 4 bases at J, with 11 bases between the two ends. The germline gives CDR1 SQVTM, CDR2 ANQGSEA. CDR3 coding DNA: TGCAGCGTTGTGTTGGCAGGGAATCAGCCCCAGCATTTT. Its translation: CSVVLAGNQPQHF.

The V gene is TRBV5-5, the J gene TRBJ1-1; D not certain. The germline V gene has CDR1 SGHKS and CDR2 YYEKEE (reference sequence). The length of the CDR3 is 14 residues. The V end lost 0 bases, the J end lost 1 base, and 7 bases lay between the germline ends. Here the CDR3 DNA reads TGTGCCAGCAGCTTGGAACCCAGGAACACTGAAGCTTTCTTT. Translated: CASSLEPRNTEAFF.

The rearrangement joins TRBV6-1 to TRBJ2-7; D tentatively reads TRBD1 or TRBD2 (5 bases each). Germline-derived CDR1 and CDR2 are MNHNS and SASEGT. The germline V and J ends were trimmed by 8 bases and 6 bases, with 17 bases remaining between them. This CDR3 is 13 amino acids long. The CDR3 nucleotides are TGTGCCAGCGCACGGGAAGGGGACCTCGAGCAGTACTTC. It specifies CASAREGDLEQYF.

With respect to this clone: Other DNA sequences in the same sample also yield this CDR3. The V and J genes are TRBV5-1 and TRBJ2-5; 13 bases agree with TRBD2. The junction had 5 bases not matched to a gene; V was cut back by 2 bases and J by 4 bases. The CDR3 spans 16 residues. CDR1 is SGHRS and CDR2 is YFSETQ in the germline V gene. CDR3 residues: CASSFGLAGVGETQYF. As DNA, the CDR3 is TGCGCCAGCAGCTTCGGACTAGCGGGAGTGGGAGAGACCCAGTACTTC.

This chain uses TRBV10-2 with TRBJ1-6; no clear D. CDR3 length equals 13 residues. Germline V gene lookup returns CDR1 WSHSY and CDR2 SAAADI. V dropped 0 bases and J dropped 9 bases, with 6 bases sitting between them. CDR3 region: CASSESRVSPLHF. CDR3 DNA: TGCGCCAGCAGTGAGTCAAGGGTTTCACCCCTCCACTTT.

As concerns this clone: Other DNA variants within this sample encode the same CDR3. V gene TRBV28 combines with J gene TRBJ1-1, with D unresolved. The CDR3 length is 12 residues. Germline V lookup: CDR1 MDHEN, CDR2 SYDVKM. Trimming took off 5 bases at V and 5 bases at J, with 9 bases between the two ends. CDR3 protein: CASSLLRTEAFF. The CDR3, as DNA: TGTGCCAGCAGTCTATTAAGAACTGAAGCTTTCTTT.

For this clone: The same CDR3 arises from other DNA sequences in this sample as well. This sequence joins TRBV15 and TRBJ2-2; TRBD1 is a possible D gene (6 bases). The germline gives CDR1 LNHNV, CDR2 YYDKDF (reference sequence). This CDR3 contains 15 residues. Trimming shortened V by 3 bases and J by 2 bases, and 10 bases separated the two germline ends. CDR3 sequence (DNA): TGTGCCACCAGCAGGGCAGGGGTAAACACCGGGGAGCTGTTTTTT. As protein: CATSRAGVNTGELFF. The entire variable domain, with the rest obtained from reference TRBV15 and TRBJ2-2, is as follows: DAMVIQNPRYQVTQFGKPVTLSCSQTLNHNVMYWYQQKSSQAPKLLFHYYDKDFNNEADTPDNFQSRRPNTSFCFLDIRSPGLGDTAMYLCATSRAGVNTGELFFGEGSRLTVL.

The rearrangement joins TRBV5-4 to TRBJ2-1; 10 bases map to TRBD2. CDR3 length equals 16 residues. Germline-derived CDR1 and CDR2 are SGHNT and YYREEE (reference sequence). V shed 5 bases, J shed 5 bases, and the junction held 10 bases outside the gene matches. CDR3 in DNA: TGTGCCAGCAGGGGGGATAGCGGGAGGCTGAACAATGAGCAGTTCTTC. It encodes CASRGDSGRLNNEQFF.

J is TRBJ1-2 and V is TRBV6-5; D call uncertain. This CDR3 is built from 15 residues. Per the germline V gene, CDR1 is MNHEY and CDR2 is SVGAGI. The V end was cut by 3 bases, the J end by 4 bases, with 15 bases between. CDR3 DNA sequence: TGTGCCAGCAGTTATACCGGGTCTTCCCTCTATGGCTACACCTTC. It yields the protein CASSYTGSSLYGYTF.

The genes are TRBV2 and TRBJ1-3; 7 positions match TRBD1. The V gene end was trimmed by 6 bases and the J gene end by 0 bases; junction bases not matched to a gene: 5. This CDR3 has 15 residues. Germline lookup yields CDR1 SNHLY and CDR2 FYNNEI. CDR3 region: CASSDRENSGNTIYF. As DNA, the CDR3 is TGTGCCAGCAGCGACAGGGAGAACTCTGGAAACACCATATATTTT.

V usage is TRBV28 and J usage is TRBJ1-5, with TRBD1 matching over 9 bases. Germline CDR1 MDHEN, CDR2 SYDVKM. J gave up 0 bases and V 6 bases, and 9 bases lay outside the gene matches. This CDR3 region has 17 residues. The CDR3 region is CASREKQGAFSNQPQHF. The CDR3, as DNA: TGTGCCAGCAGGGAGAAACAGGGGGCTTTTAGCAATCAGCCCCAGCATTTT.

V gene TRBV27 combines with J gene TRBJ1-4, with 7 positions matching TRBD1. Germline lookup yields CDR1 MNHEY and CDR2 SMNVEV (reference sequence). This CDR3 spans 14 amino acids. V lost 5 bases and J lost 6; bases outside the gene matches: 6. CDR3 sequence (DNA): TGTGCCAGCAGTCTCAGGGGGGTGGATGAAAAACTGTTTTTT. Its protein is CASSLRGVDEKLFF.

The chain has TRBV6-5 and TRBJ2-7; D not resolved. V shed 0 bases and J shed 0 bases, with 9 bases lying between them. Germline V lookup: CDR1 MNHEY, CDR2 SVGAGI. The CDR3 spans 15 residues. The CDR3 reads CASSYSRAASYEQYF. DNA of the CDR3: TGTGCCAGCAGTTACTCGCGTGCAGCCTCCTACGAGCAGTACTTC.

The J gene is TRBJ1-5, the V gene TRBV5-1, with 7 bases identical to TRBD1. Trimming cost V 0 bases and J 5 bases; bases outside gene matches: 5. The CDR3 totals 15 residues. From germline, CDR1 is SGHRS and CDR2 YFSETQ. Here the CDR3 reads CASSLGQGRDQPQHF. CDR3 bases: TGCGCCAGCAGCTTGGGACAGGGTAGGGATCAGCCCCAGCATTTT.

The rearrangement joins TRBV7-9 to TRBJ2-7, with D possibly being TRBD2 (5 bases). Trimming cost V 7 bases and J 6 bases, with 19 bases left between them. CDR1 and CDR2 from the germline V gene are SEHNR and FQNEAQ (reference sequence). The CDR3 consists of 14 residues. The CDR3, as DNA: TGTGCCAGCATCCAACTAAATAGCGTTTCCGAGCAGTACTTC. It yields the protein CASIQLNSVSEQYF.

This rearrangement joins TRBV28 to TRBJ1-5, with a possible D match to TRBD1 (6 bases). Trimming left V 5 bases short and J 5 bases short, with 16 bases between. This CDR3 spans 15 amino acids. Looked up from germline, CDR1 is MDHEN and CDR2 is SYDVKM. The CDR3 here is CASSTSRGGDQPQHF. CDR3 in DNA: TGTGCCAGCAGTACTTCTAGAGGGGGGGATCAGCCCCAGCATTTT.

The chain joins TRBV30 to TRBJ2-7; 8 bases align to TRBD2. The germline gives CDR1 GTSNPN, CDR2 SVGIG (reference sequence). The CDR3 extends over 16 amino acids. The ends lost 2 bases at V and 0 bases at J; junction bases unmatched: 9. CDR3 protein: CAWSRWGSGTSYEQYF. In DNA, the CDR3 is TGTGCCTGGAGTCGTTGGGGTAGCGGGACCTCCTACGAGCAGTACTTC.

This clone has just one count. The sample contains more than one DNA sequence encoding this CDR3. V is TRBV7-2 and J is TRBJ1-5; maybe TRBD1 (5 bases). The CDR3 has 15 residues. The V gene's germline CDR1 is SGHTA and CDR2 FQGNSA. Trimming removed 1 base from V and 4 bases from J, with 11 bases in between. Here the CDR3 DNA reads TGTGCCAGCAGCTTAGAGCGGGGGGGGAATCAGCCCCAGCATTTT. Protein sequence: CASSLERGGNQPQHF.

The genes are TRBV5-1 and TRBJ1-2; 8 bases match TRBD1. V lost 4 bases to trimming and J lost 7 bases; unmatched junction nucleotides: 9. The V gene's germline CDR1 is SGHRS and CDR2 YFSETQ. This CDR3 is 14 amino acids long. The CDR3 region is CASSAGTGVGGYTF. The CDR3 DNA reads as TGCGCCAGCAGCGCGGGGACAGGTGTTGGTGGCTACACCTTC.

The CDR3 spells CAISERGGFEKLFF. DNA for the CDR3: TGTGCCATCAGTGAGAGGGGAGGGTTTGAAAAACTGTTTTTT. The V call is TRBV10-3, the J call TRBJ1-4, with D maybe TRBD1 (5 bases). The CDR3 length is 14 residues. The V and J ends lost 2 bases and 7 bases respectively, with 11 bases between them. The germline V gene encodes CDR1 ENHRY and CDR2 SYGVKD.

The V and J genes are TRBV7-6 and TRBJ1-3; perhaps TRBD1 as D (5 bases). V lost 2 bases and J 2 bases, leaving 13 bases between the germline ends. CDR3 size: 16 residues. Germline V gives CDR1 SGHVS, CDR2 FNYEAQ. The CDR3 is CASSLSGTTPGNTIYF. CDR3 in DNA: TGTGCCAGCAGCTTATCGGGGACGACCCCTGGAAACACCATATATTTT. The full variable domain, with the rest looked up from reference TRBV7-6 and TRBJ1-3, is GAGVSQSPRYKVTKRGQDVALRCDPISGHVSLYWYRQALGQGPEFLTYFNYEAQQDKSGLPNDRFSAERPEGSISTLTIQRTEQRDSAMYRCASSLSGTTPGNTIYFGEGSWLTVV.

The rearrangement links TRBV19 to TRBJ2-1; TRBD2 matches 7 bases. Losses at the gene ends were 4 bases for V and 7 bases for J; bases not matched to a gene: 13. CDR3 size: 16 residues. Germline lookup yields CDR1 LNHDA and CDR2 SQIVND (reference sequence). The CDR3: CASSNRLAASMNEQFF. CDR3 bases: TGTGCCAGTAGTAATAGGCTAGCGGCCTCTATGAATGAGCAGTTCTTC.